These T cell receptor beta chains were read from a single sample in a study of cytomegalovirus exposure and HLA in healthy donors. Method: immunoSEQ multiplex PCR; TCRdb's copy keeps in-frame clones and lacks some. The repertoire holds roughly 100,000 clones, about 80% seen once, with under 4.5% in the top ten. Sample: PBMCs. These receptors all come from a female donor in good health and CMV-seropositive. Both conserved end residues are part of each CDR3. The D gene is left open where the match is weak. Size is stated for part of the rows, as once, few or many counts, or as a class when the clone is expanded.

abundance	j_gene	v_gene	d_gene	CDR3aa	CDR3nt
-	TRBJ1-6	TRBV4-1	-	CASSLDRSPLHF	TGCGCCAGCAGCCTTGACAGGTCACCCCTCCACTTT
-	TRBJ1-1	TRBV9	-	CASSVVAGLTEAFF	TGTGCCAGCAGCGTAGTGGCAGGGCTCACTGAAGCTTTCTTT
few	TRBJ1-2	TRBV7-9	TRBD1	CASSLVQGQGSGYTF	TGTGCCAGCAGCTTAGTTCAGGGACAGGGATCCGGCTACACCTTC
-	TRBJ2-7	TRBV5-1	-	CASSHAGGGGYEQYF	TGCGCCAGCAGCCACGCAGGAGGGGGCGGCTACGAGCAGTACTTC
-	TRBJ2-3	TRBV2	-	CATLTRRRQTDTQYF	TGTGCCACCCTAACTCGGAGACGACAGACAGATACGCAGTATTTT
few	TRBJ2-1	TRBV9	TRBD1	CASSPTSRGNNEQFF	TGTGCCAGCAGCCCTACCTCCAGGGGGAACAATGAGCAGTTCTTC
-	TRBJ2-3	TRBV5-8	-	CASSLEQGGWDTQYF	TGTGCCAGCAGCTTGGAACAGGGCGGTTGGGATACGCAGTATTTT
-	TRBJ2-6	TRBV6-4	TRBD1	CASSDTNRGPTGANVLTF	TGTGCCAGCAGTGACACCAACAGGGGCCCTACTGGGGCCAACGTCCTGACTTTC
-	TRBJ1-2	TRBV5-3	-	CARSLARGLEGYTF	TGTGCCAGAAGCTTGGCTAGGGGATTGGAGGGCTACACCTTC
-	TRBJ2-3	TRBV9	TRBD1	CASSDRDRGPIDTQYF	TGTGCCAGCAGCGACCGGGACAGGGGGCCTATAGATACGCAGTATTTT
-	TRBJ2-3	TRBV28	TRBD1	CASSQDRGFRDTQYF	TGTGCCAGCAGTCAGGACAGGGGATTCCGAGATACGCAGTATTTT